Below, 24 T cell receptor beta chains from the same sample are listed, as sequenced in a study of blood T cell repertoires in COVID-19. Repertoires were generated with immunoSEQ multiplex PCR, while TCRdb's copy carries only in-frame clones and drops some. The data hold approximately 110,000 clones, with approximately 90% observed a single time. Sequencing was performed on peripheral blood. The source is a man between 50 and 59 years old with COVID-19, enrolled during active disease.

V usage is TRBV6-4 and J usage is TRBJ1-5; no clear D gene. CDR3 length: 11 amino acids. CDR1 is MRHNA and CDR2 is SNTAGT in the germline V gene. The V gene lost 4 bases and the J gene lost 9 bases, with 7 bases spanning the gap. The CDR3 reads CASSGMAPQHF. For the CDR3, the DNA is TGTGCCAGCAGTGGAATGGCGCCCCAGCATTTT.

The chain carries TRBV5-1 and TRBJ1-1, with 7 bases lining up with TRBD1. The CDR3 spans 13 residues. J was trimmed by 4 bases and V by 6 bases; bases with no gene match: 6. CDR1 and CDR2 from the germline V gene are SGHRS and YFSETQ. CDR3 region: CASMRTGATEAFF. CDR3 nucleotides: TGCGCCAGCATGAGGACAGGTGCCACTGAAGCTTTCTTT.

The chain uses TRBV5-6 and TRBJ1-2; 8 bases are shared with TRBD1. The CDR3 totals 17 residues. The junction had 10 bases not matched to a gene; V was cut back by 3 bases and J by 0 bases. Germline CDR1 is SGHDT and CDR2 is YYEEEE. CDR3 in amino acids: CASSYQGQAYANYGYTF. The CDR3 bases are TGTGCCAGCAGCTACCAGGGACAGGCTTATGCTAACTATGGCTACACCTTC.

This chain connects TRBV6-5 to TRBJ2-1, with D possibly TRBD2 on 5 matching bases. Per the germline V gene, CDR1 is MNHEY and CDR2 is SVGAGI. Trimming removed 2 bases from V and 2 bases from J, with 10 bases in between. CDR3 size: 15 residues. This chain's CDR3 is CASSYAGSAYNEQFF. CDR3 DNA sequence: TGTGCCAGCAGTTACGCGGGTAGCGCCTACAATGAGCAGTTCTTC.

This clone was picked up one time. The chain carries TRBV11-2 and TRBJ1-2, with D perhaps TRBD1 (5 bases). Germline V gene data show CDR1 as SGHAT and CDR2 as FQNNGV. The CDR3 runs 13 residues. Trimming took off 1 base at V and 2 bases at J, with 5 bases between the two ends. DNA for the CDR3: TGTGCCAGCAGCTTAGCAGGGAACTATGGCTACACCTTC. Translation: CASSLAGNYGYTF. Drawing the rest from reference TRBV11-2 and TRBJ1-2, the complete variable domain is EAGVAQSPRYKIIEKRQSVAFWCNPISGHATLYWYQQILGQGPKLLIQFQNNGVVDDSQLPKDRFSAERLKGVDSTLKIQPAKLEDSAVYLCASSLAGNYGYTFGSGTRLTVV.

The rearrangement joins TRBV13 to TRBJ2-3; TRBD1 matches at 8 bases. Losses at the gene ends were 3 bases for V and 2 bases for J; bases not matched to a gene: 10. The germline V gene encodes CDR1 PRHDT and CDR2 FYEKMQ (reference sequence). This CDR3 region has 17 residues. The CDR3 sequence: CASSFSSGTGDTDTQYF. The CDR3 DNA follows: TGTGCCAGCAGCTTTTCATCCGGGACAGGCGACACAGATACGCAGTATTTT. Using reference TRBV13 and TRBJ2-3 for the parts outside the CDR3, the full variable domain is AAGVIQSPRHLIKEKRETATLKCYPIPRHDTVYWYQQGPGQDPQFLISFYEKMQSDKGSIPDRFSAQQFSDYHSELNMSSLELGDSALYFCASSFSSGTGDTDTQYFGPGTRLTVL.

DNA of the CDR3: TGTGCCAGCACTCCGGACAACTCCTACGAGCAGTACTTC. Protein sequence: CASTPDNSYEQYF. The V call is TRBV6-5, the J call TRBJ2-7, with D possibly TRBD1 on 5 matching bases. Trimming stripped 7 bases from V and 0 bases from J, with 10 bases between. Germline V lookup: CDR1 MNHEY, CDR2 SVGAGI. CDR3 length: 13 residues.

The chain links TRBV19 to TRBJ1-2; TRBD1 matches 7 bases. V trimming: 9 bases; J trimming: 2 bases; junction bases outside the gene matches: 6. This CDR3 is built from 13 residues. Germline V gene data show CDR1 as LNHDA and CDR2 as SQIVND (reference sequence). In DNA, the CDR3 is TGTGCCAGCTCGGACAGGCCCAACTATGGCTACACCTTC. Amino acids: CASSDRPNYGYTF.

The gene calls are TRBV28 and TRBJ1-2; TRBD1 might be the D (6 bases). Trimming cost V 6 bases and J 3 bases, with 23 bases left between them. The CDR3 is 17 amino acids. Germline CDR1 reads MDHEN; CDR2 reads SYDVKM. The chain's CDR3 is CASSVLGGGTMDYGYTF. CDR3 coding DNA: TGTGCCAGCAGCGTCCTAGGGGGAGGGACAATGGACTATGGCTACACCTTC.

This clone occurred once. The chain uses TRBV5-1 and TRBJ2-3; 11 bases align to TRBD1. From germline, CDR1 is SGHRS and CDR2 YFSETQ. The CDR3 contains 14 residues. The J segment lost 5 bases and the V segment lost 4 bases, leaving 3 bases of the junction unmatched. This CDR3 reads CASSAGTGGDTQYF. The CDR3 DNA follows: TGCGCCAGCAGCGCGGGGACAGGGGGAGATACGCAGTATTTT.

The V and J genes are TRBV5-4 and TRBJ1-4, with a possible D match to TRBD1 (5 bases). The CDR3 sequence is 15 residues long. Trimming shortened V by 1 base and J by 8 bases, and 15 bases separated the two germline ends. The germline V gene has CDR1 SGHNT and CDR2 YYREEE (reference sequence). The CDR3 reads CASSLRGGASEKLFF. For the CDR3, the DNA is TGTGCCAGCAGCTTGAGGGGCGGCGCATCGGAAAAACTGTTTTTT.

This rearrangement joins TRBV6-5 to TRBJ2-1; 7 positions match TRBD1. V shed 6 bases, J shed 4 bases, and the junction held 6 bases outside the gene matches. The CDR3 is 14 amino acids. Germline-derived CDR1 and CDR2 are MNHEY and SVGAGI. This chain's CDR3 is CASRRQGPYNEQFF. In DNA form, the CDR3 reads TGTGCCAGCAGGCGACAGGGACCATACAATGAGCAGTTCTTC.

The chain employs TRBV28 and TRBJ1-5, with unresolved D. Germline V lookup: CDR1 MDHEN, CDR2 SYDVKM. The V end was cut by 3 bases, the J end by 0 bases, with 9 bases between. CDR3 size: 15 residues. In DNA form, the CDR3 reads TGTGCCAGCAGTTTTCTGACATCTAGCAATCAGCCCCAGCATTTT. As protein: CASSFLTSSNQPQHF.

This CDR3 reads CASSGTPGGAKNIQYF. DNA of the CDR3: TGTGCCAGTAGTGGGACCCCCGGAGGGGCCAAAAACATTCAGTACTTC. The chain joins TRBV19 to TRBJ2-4; D may be TRBD2 (6 bases). The CDR3 consists of 16 residues. Germline V gene lookup returns CDR1 LNHDA and CDR2 SQIVND (reference sequence). Trimming took off 5 bases at V and 1 base at J, with 15 bases between the two ends.

The chain joins TRBV7-2 to TRBJ1-2, with D perhaps matching TRBD1 (6 bases). The ends were cut back, 5 bases at V and 5 bases at J, with 15 bases in the middle. Germline V CDR1 and CDR2: SGHTA, FQGNSA. This CDR3 region has 14 residues. The CDR3 sequence is CASSPSRDIYGYTF. CDR3 nucleotides: TGTGCCAGCAGCCCGTCCCGGGACATTTATGGCTACACCTTC.

The chain combines TRBV3-1 (or the pseudogene TRBV3-2) with TRBJ1-1, with D perhaps matching TRBD1 (5 bases). Germline CDR1 reads LGHDT; CDR2 reads YNNKEL (reference sequence). The CDR3 consists of 16 residues. The ends were cut back, 4 bases at V and 5 bases at J, with 20 bases in the middle. The CDR3 reads CASSPWDGGVRTEAFF. In DNA, the CDR3 is TGTGCCAGCAGCCCCTGGGATGGGGGGGTACGTACTGAAGCTTTCTTT.

This chain connects TRBV27 to TRBJ2-3, with 10 bases lining up with TRBD2. This CDR3 region has 17 residues. V lost 5 bases, J lost 5 bases, and 13 bases stayed unmatched. From germline, CDR1 is MNHEY and CDR2 SMNVEV (reference sequence). CDR3 sequence: CASSLDGASGRVDTQYF. For the CDR3, the DNA is TGTGCCAGCAGTCTGGATGGAGCGAGCGGGAGGGTAGATACGCAGTATTTT.

The chain links TRBV6-5 to TRBJ1-2; tentative D call: TRBD1 (5 bases). The CDR3 extends over 15 amino acids. Germline V gene sequence: CDR1 MNHEY, CDR2 SVGAGI. V was clipped by 6 bases and J by 3 bases, with 17 bases between them. This CDR3 is CASSLRGSGYYGYTF. CDR3 nucleotides: TGTGCCAGCAGCCTCCGGGGGAGCGGATACTATGGCTACACCTTC.

The chain employs TRBV24-1 and TRBJ2-1; perhaps TRBD2 as D (5 bases). This CDR3 contains 13 residues. From germline, CDR1 is KGHDR and CDR2 SFDVKD. V shed 9 bases and J shed 6 bases, with 14 bases lying between them. This CDR3 is CATARRSVNEQFF. CDR3 nucleotide sequence: TGTGCCACCGCCCGGCGTAGCGTCAATGAGCAGTTCTTC.

This chain links TRBV10-3 with TRBJ1-2; a possible D gene is TRBD1 (6 bases). This CDR3 spans 13 amino acids. Germline CDR1 ENHRY, CDR2 SYGVKD. V was trimmed by 6 bases and J by 2 bases, leaving 10 bases between them. CDR3 in DNA: TGTGCCATCAGCGGACAGCTCAACTATGGCTACACCTTC. Its protein product is CAISGQLNYGYTF.

The genes are TRBV7-3 and TRBJ2-3, with 9 bases aligning to TRBD1. The CDR3 sequence is 14 residues long. Germline V lookup: CDR1 SGHTA, CDR2 FQGTGA. After removal of 2 bases from V and 4 bases from J, the junction contained 1 base not matched to a gene. The CDR3 nucleotides are TGTGCCAGCAGCTTAGACAGGGGGGCAGATACGCAGTATTTT. Its protein is CASSLDRGADTQYF.

V and J are TRBV7-2 and TRBJ2-2; weak D call: TRBD2 (6 bases). Germline V gene lookup returns CDR1 SGHTA and CDR2 FQGNSA. The CDR3 spans 12 residues. This CDR3 is CASGTNTGELFF. The CDR3, as DNA: TGTGCGTCCGGGACTAACACCGGGGAGCTGTTTTTT.

The CDR3 loop is CASSSGLAGGAGELFF. CDR3 DNA: TGTGCCAGCAGCTCGGGACTAGCGGGGGGAGCCGGGGAGCTGTTTTTT. The V gene is TRBV7-6, the J gene TRBJ2-2; 15 bases fit TRBD2. CDR1 is SGHVS and CDR2 is FNYEAQ in the germline V gene. This CDR3 comprises 16 residues. The J segment lost 6 bases and the V segment lost 4 bases, leaving 3 bases of the junction unmatched.

This rearrangement joins TRBV11-2 to TRBJ1-2, with D possibly matching TRBD1 (6 bases). The CDR3 is 12 amino acids. The germline V gene encodes CDR1 SGHAT and CDR2 FQNNGV. V was clipped by 8 bases and J by 6 bases, with 13 bases between them. CDR3 nucleotide sequence: TGTGCCAGCGGGGGCCCCGCCAATGGCTACACCTTC. It codes for CASGGPANGYTF.